Below are 14 T cell receptor beta chains sequenced from a single sample in a study of blood T cell repertoires in COVID-19. The assay was immunoSEQ multiplex PCR, and TCRdb's table has in-frame clones only and misses some. Here the sample spans 250,000 to 350,000 clones, 70% to 85% being singletons. Sequences were obtained from peripheral blood. Receptor source: a human donor with COVID-19, enrolled during active disease. The donor label of this sample is uncertain.

This rearrangement joins TRBV3-1 (or the pseudogene TRBV3-2) to TRBJ2-5; possible D gene TRBD1, 5 bases. Germline assignment: CDR1 LGHDT and CDR2 YNNKEL (reference sequence). V was trimmed by 4 bases and J by 1 base, leaving 22 bases between them. The CDR3 sequence is 18 residues long. CDR3: CASSPVALFPGFQETQYF. CDR3 nucleotide sequence: TGTGCCAGCAGCCCAGTGGCGCTTTTTCCAGGGTTCCAAGAGACCCAGTACTTC.

The rearrangement uses TRBV30 and TRBJ1-5, with TRBD1 identical over 8 bases. The CDR3 length is 14 residues. Germline V CDR1 and CDR2: GTSNPN, SVGIG (reference sequence). Losses at the gene ends were 3 bases for V and 0 bases for J; bases not matched to a gene: 1. In DNA, the CDR3 is TGTGCCTGGAGGGACAGGGTTAGCAATCAGCCCCAGCATTTT. Protein: CAWRDRVSNQPQHF.

This chain links TRBV30 with TRBJ1-5; the D gene is possibly TRBD1 (5 bases). The germline V and J ends were trimmed by 2 bases and 7 bases, with 18 bases remaining between them. This CDR3 has 15 amino acids. The germline gives CDR1 GTSNPN, CDR2 SVGIG (reference sequence). The CDR3 bases are TGTGCCTGGAGTACGGGGGGGTCGGTTTCCCAGCCCCAGCATTTT. Translation gives CAWSTGGSVSQPQHF.

The chain combines TRBV4-1 with TRBJ1-6; D unresolved. The CDR3 runs to 15 residues. Trimming took 1 base from V and 10 from J, leaving 14 bases between them. Per germline, CDR1 MGHRA and CDR2 YSYEKL. The CDR3 nucleotides read TGCGCCAGCAGCCAAGTGGCCCGAGGAGAGTCACCCCTCCACTTT. This translates into CASSQVARGESPLHF.

The genes are TRBV3-1 (or the pseudogene TRBV3-2) and TRBJ2-7; tentative D call: TRBD1 (6 bases). Trimming shortened V by 4 bases and J by 1 base, and 14 bases separated the two germline ends. In germline, CDR1 is LGHDT, CDR2 YNNKEL (reference sequence). The CDR3 contains 15 residues. The CDR3 DNA reads as TGTGCCAGCAGCCCACTCGGACAGAGTTCCTACGAGCAGTACTTC. Translation gives CASSPLGQSSYEQYF.

J is TRBJ1-4 and V is TRBV25-1; D remains ambiguous. CDR1 is MGHDK and CDR2 is SYGVNS in the germline V gene. This CDR3 comprises 17 residues. V dropped 1 base and J dropped 0 bases, with 12 bases sitting between them. The CDR3 protein is CASSEFSIYATNEKLFF. The CDR3 DNA is TGTGCCAGCAGTGAATTCTCCATCTACGCAACTAATGAAAAACTGTTTTTT.

The V call is TRBV19, the J call TRBJ2-1, with 9 bases identical to TRBD1. Germline trimming cut 7 bases from V and 6 bases from J; bases unmatched to any gene: 7. The CDR3 is made up of 14 amino acids. Germline V lookup: CDR1 LNHDA, CDR2 SQIVND (reference sequence). This CDR3 reads CASKGQGEGNEQFF. In DNA form, the CDR3 reads TGTGCCAGTAAGGGACAGGGAGAGGGCAATGAGCAGTTCTTC.

This chain joins TRBV6-6 and TRBJ1-2; D unclear. Germline V gene lookup returns CDR1 MNHNY and CDR2 SVGAGI (reference sequence). V was shortened by 6 bases and J by 0 bases, with 14 bases between the two germline ends. The length of the CDR3 is 15 residues. CDR3 residues: CASRPASTSNYGYTF. The CDR3 DNA is TGTGCCAGCAGACCCGCTAGTACTTCTAACTATGGCTACACCTTC.

The CDR3 DNA follows: TGTGCCAGCAGTGAATTCGGGCCGGGACAGTTTAACTATGGCTACACCTTC. It specifies CASSEFGPGQFNYGYTF. This chain connects TRBV25-1 to TRBJ1-2, with 7 bases aligning to TRBD1. The CDR3 runs 17 residues. Trimming took 1 base from V and 1 from J; bases not matched to a gene: 9. Germline values: CDR1 MGHDK, CDR2 SYGVNS.

V usage is TRBV11-2 and J usage is TRBJ2-5; D is ambiguous. V dropped 3 bases and J dropped 5 bases, with 13 bases sitting between them. Germline lookup yields CDR1 SGHAT and CDR2 FQNNGV. CDR3 length: 14 residues. DNA for the CDR3: TGTGCCAGCAGCTTTCGAGCCCGCCCGGAGACCCAGTACTTC. This encodes CASSFRARPETQYF.

This chain uses TRBV14 with TRBJ1-1; no clear D gene. Trimming stripped 7 bases from V and 4 bases from J, with 13 bases between. The germline V gene has CDR1 SGHDN and CDR2 FVKESK. This CDR3 has 13 residues. In DNA form, the CDR3 reads TGTGCCAGCACAGGAAGCCTGGGCACTGAAGCTTTCTTT. This gives the protein CASTGSLGTEAFF. Full variable domain (remainder filled in from reference TRBV14 and TRBJ1-1): EAGVTQFPSHSVIEKGQTVTLRCDPISGHDNLYWYRRVMGKEIKFLLHFVKESKQDESGMPNNRFLAERTGGTYSTLKVQPAELEDSGVYFCASTGSLGTEAFFGQGTRLTVV.

This chain connects TRBV3-1 (or the pseudogene TRBV3-2) to TRBJ2-1; 11 bases agree with TRBD1. Germline V lookup: CDR1 LGHDT, CDR2 YNNKEL (reference sequence). Germline trimming cut 4 bases from V and 6 bases from J; bases unmatched to any gene: 8. This CDR3 spans 16 amino acids. In nucleotides, the CDR3 is TGTGCCAGCAGCCTGCCTAGGGGGACAGGGGGCAATGAGCAGTTCTTC. It encodes CASSLPRGTGGNEQFF.

The V and J genes are TRBV6-6 and TRBJ2-5; tentatively, D is TRBD2 (5 bases). The V and J ends lost 5 bases and 1 base respectively, with 11 bases between them. This CDR3 contains 14 residues. The V gene's germline CDR1 is MNHNY and CDR2 SVGAGI (reference sequence). The CDR3 DNA reads as TGTGCCAGCAGTAATCCGGGGAGCCAAGAGACCCAGTACTTC. This sequence encodes CASSNPGSQETQYF.

The rearrangement uses TRBV5-6 and TRBJ1-1; maybe TRBD1 (6 bases). Germline V gene lookup returns CDR1 SGHDT and CDR2 YYEEEE. The CDR3 has 14 amino acids. Trimming removed 8 bases at V and 5 bases at J, with 19 bases between. In nucleotides, the CDR3 is TGTGCCAGTGGGGTTACAGGGTACGAAACTGAAGCTTTCTTT. This gives the protein CASGVTGYETEAFF.